This entry lists 28 T cell receptor beta chains sequenced from one sample in a study of T cells in Graves' hyperthyroidism and ophthalmopathy. RNA transcripts provided the source from which TCR beta CDR3 regions were amplified. Using the HTBI primer set, a first-round RT-PCR was run on the TCR CDR3. Via MiXCR, TCRdb re-called the multiplex PCR reads, giving one row per CDR3 protein. The table shows under 550,000 distinct CDR3 sequences, with roughly 15% occurring only once. Specimen: blood. These receptors originate from a woman under 30 with Graves' hyperthyroidism.

Only a few counts were recorded for this clonotype. This sequence joins TRBV19 and TRBJ2-4; 11 bases are shared with TRBD1. Germline V gene lookup returns CDR1 LNHDA and CDR2 SQIVND (reference sequence). CDR3 length: 14 residues. V shed 4 bases, J shed 8 bases, and the junction held 4 bases outside the gene matches. In nucleotides, the CDR3 is TGTGCCAGTAGTAAGGGACAGGGGGAGGACATTCAGTACTTC. It is translated as CASSKGQGEDIQYF.

The genes are TRBV10-1 and TRBJ2-2; 10 positions match TRBD1. Per the germline V gene, CDR1 is WNHNN and CDR2 is SYGVQD (reference sequence). Trimming cost V 2 bases and J 3 bases; bases outside gene matches: 3. The CDR3 totals 16 residues. As DNA, the CDR3 is TGCGCCAGCAGTGAGGACAGGGGGCCTGACACCGGGGAGCTGTTTTTT. This translates into CASSEDRGPDTGELFF.

This clonotype has a handful of counts. This chain connects TRBV7-9 to TRBJ1-3, with D tentatively TRBD1 (5 bases). CDR1 and CDR2 from the germline V gene are SEHNR and FQNEAQ (reference sequence). The ends were cut back, 5 bases at V and 2 bases at J, with 13 bases in the middle. The length of the CDR3 is 15 residues. Written as DNA, the CDR3 is TGTGCCAGCAGCCCCGACAGAATGACTGGAAACACCATATATTTT. It codes for CASSPDRMTGNTIYF.

This clonotype was seen a handful of times. The DNA for the CDR3 is TGCAGTGCTAGGGACACTAGCAATCAGCCCCAGCATTTT. Protein sequence: CSARDTSNQPQHF. This sequence joins TRBV20-1 and TRBJ1-5, with TRBD1 as a possible D gene (5 bases). The CDR3 runs to 13 residues. V was trimmed by 3 bases and J by 0 bases, leaving 6 bases between them. Germline assignment: CDR1 DFQATT and CDR2 SNEGSKA (reference sequence).

This clonotype appeared a few times. This rearrangement joins TRBV28 to TRBJ1-1; D may be TRBD1 (5 bases). Looked up from germline, CDR1 is MDHEN and CDR2 is SYDVKM. V lost 3 bases to trimming and J lost 7 bases, with 12 bases between them. The length of the CDR3 is 13 residues. The CDR3 sequence is CASSFGGRDEAFF. Here the CDR3 DNA reads TGTGCCAGCAGTTTTGGGGGTCGGGATGAAGCTTTCTTT.

The sample holds many counts of this clonotype. This chain links TRBV30 with TRBJ2-7; weak D call: TRBD2 (6 bases). The ends were cut back, 5 bases at V and 2 bases at J, with 16 bases in the middle. This CDR3 has 14 amino acids. Germline CDR1 and CDR2: GTSNPN and SVGIG (reference sequence). CDR3 nucleotides: TGTGCCTGGGAAGCCCGGGACTTCACCTACGAGCAGTACTTC. Translating gives CAWEARDFTYEQYF.

This clonotype was seen ten or more times. This rearrangement joins TRBV2 to TRBJ2-1; perhaps TRBD1 as D (5 bases). Germline CDR1 SNHLY, CDR2 FYNNEI. Trimming stripped 4 bases from V and 7 bases from J, with 14 bases between. This CDR3 is built from 14 residues. CDR3 sequence: CASSGAAGRNEQFF. DNA for the CDR3: TGTGCCAGCAGTGGGGCGGCAGGGCGGAATGAGCAGTTCTTC.

The chain joins TRBV11-2 to TRBJ2-1; no clear D gene. This CDR3 region has 11 residues. Trimming removed 1 base at V and 8 bases at J, with 3 bases between. Germline V gene data show CDR1 as SGHAT and CDR2 as FQNNGV. In DNA form, the CDR3 reads TGTGCCAGCAGCTTAGCGTATGAGCAGTTCTTC. Translation: CASSLAYEQFF.

This clonotype has at least ten counts. The chain recombines TRBV5-4 with TRBJ1-1; 7 bases are a match to TRBD1. CDR3 size: 15 residues. Unmatched junction bases numbered 4, after V lost 0 bases and J lost 2 bases. CDR1 is SGHNT and CDR2 is YYREEE in the germline V gene (reference sequence). The CDR3 DNA reads TGTGCCAGCAGCTTGGTGGGACAGCTTAACACTGAAGCTTTCTTT. It encodes CASSLVGQLNTEAFF.

Many counts were recorded for this clonotype. The chain has TRBV6-1 and TRBJ2-7; 9 nucleotides agree with TRBD1. This CDR3 comprises 13 residues. Germline V gene sequence: CDR1 MNHNS, CDR2 SASEGT. Trimming cost V 6 bases and J 2 bases; bases outside gene matches: 2. The CDR3 DNA reads TGTGCCAGCAGCCGGGACAGGGCCTACGAGCAGTACTTC. Residues: CASSRDRAYEQYF.

This clonotype came up many times. The chain has TRBV6-1 and TRBJ1-1; D ambiguous. The CDR3 runs to 14 residues. V lost 6 bases, J lost 1 base, and 12 bases lay in between. Germline V gives CDR1 MNHNS, CDR2 SASEGT. The CDR3 DNA is TGTGCCAGCAGCCTCGAGGAGGGGAACACTGAAGCTTTCTTT. Protein: CASSLEEGNTEAFF.

In this sample, this clonotype turned up a few times. The gene calls are TRBV6-2 or TRBV6-3 and TRBJ2-5; the match to TRBD2 covers 7 bases. Germline V gene data show CDR1 as MNHEY and CDR2 as SVGEGT. CDR3 length: 14 amino acids. J gave up 7 bases and V 2 bases, and 7 bases lay outside the gene matches. The CDR3 DNA follows: TGTGCCAGCAGTTACATTAGCGGGCGAGCGACCCAGTACTTC. The encoded protein is CASSYISGRATQYF.

The rearrangement uses TRBV7-9 and TRBJ2-4; D is unclear. The V gene lost 0 bases and the J gene lost 0 bases, with 3 bases spanning the gap. Germline V lookup: CDR1 SEHNR, CDR2 FQNEAQ (reference sequence). The CDR3 is 14 residues long. CDR3 bases: TGTGCCAGCAGCTTAGCGTCAGCCAAAAACATTCAGTACTTC. Translation gives CASSLASAKNIQYF. Complete variable domain (other parts from reference TRBV7-9 and TRBJ2-4): DTGVSQNPRHKITKRGQNVTFRCDPISEHNRLYWYRQTLGQGPEFLTYFQNEAQLEKSRLLSDRFSAERPKGSFSTLEIQRTEQGDSAMYLCASSLASAKNIQYFGAGTRLSVL.

This clonotype was counted many times. V usage is TRBV29-1 and J usage is TRBJ2-3, with D possibly being TRBD2 (6 bases). CDR1 SQVTM and CDR2 ANQGSEA come from the germline V gene. V was clipped by 4 bases and J by 4 bases, with 12 bases between them. The CDR3 spans 13 residues. Here the CDR3 DNA reads TGCAGCGTTGGATTCGGGGAGGCAGATACGCAGTATTTT. Its protein is CSVGFGEADTQYF.

This clonotype appeared many times. This chain connects TRBV13 to TRBJ1-2; D is possibly TRBD1 (6 bases). Germline CDR1 reads PRHDT; CDR2 reads FYEKMQ (reference sequence). Deletions cut 1 base from V and 7 bases from J, with 16 bases between. This CDR3 is 15 amino acids long. In DNA form, the CDR3 reads TGTGCCAGCAGCTTAGAGGCGGGGGGCGCCTCTGGCTACACCTTC. It specifies CASSLEAGGASGYTF.

This clonotype was found a few times. At one end, the junction sequence differs from germline, possibly due to a read error. The rearrangement uses TRBV6-2 or TRBV6-3 and TRBJ2-1; 14 positions agree with TRBD2. The CDR3 runs to 15 residues. In germline, CDR1 is MNHEY, CDR2 SVGEGT. The CDR3 bases are TGTGCCGGCAGTTTGGGGACTAGCGGGAGCGATGAGCAGTTCTTC. As protein: CAGSLGTSGSDEQFF.

The V gene is TRBV7-2, the J gene TRBJ2-5; 8 positions match TRBD1. With 4 bases clipped from V and 2 bases from J, the junction kept 3 bases outside the gene matches. The CDR3 runs 14 residues. The germline CDR1 and CDR2 sequences are SGHTA and FQGNSA. CDR3 bases: TGTGCCAGCAGCTGGAGGACAGGGCAAGAGACCCAGTACTTC. The encoded protein is CASSWRTGQETQYF.

This clonotype was picked up many times. J is TRBJ1-2 and V is TRBV11-2; no clear D. Germline CDR1 reads SGHAT; CDR2 reads FQNNGV. Trimming cost V 2 bases and J 3 bases, with 7 bases left between them. The CDR3 has 13 residues. CDR3 in amino acids: CASSLSRDYGYTF. The CDR3 DNA follows: TGTGCCAGCAGCTTATCACGGGACTATGGCTACACCTTC.

This clonotype has at least ten counts. The V gene is TRBV7-2, the J gene TRBJ1-1; no clear D gene. Germline loops: CDR1 SGHTA, CDR2 FQGNSA. The V and J ends lost 6 bases and 4 bases respectively, with 9 bases between them. The CDR3 contains 12 residues. The CDR3 spells CASRELLTEAFF. CDR3 DNA: TGTGCCAGCAGGGAGCTTCTCACTGAAGCTTTCTTT.

This clonotype was recorded many times. The rearrangement links TRBV7-2 to TRBJ2-1; 7 bases are shared with TRBD1. Per the germline V gene, CDR1 is SGHTA and CDR2 is FQGNSA. CDR3 length equals 14 residues. J was trimmed by 6 bases and V by 5 bases; bases with no gene match: 7. CDR3 residues: CASSSWTGSNEQFF. The CDR3 bases are TGTGCCAGCAGCAGCTGGACAGGTAGCAATGAGCAGTTCTTC.

The chain uses TRBV27 and TRBJ1-5; a possible D gene is TRBD1 (6 bases). V lost 2 bases, J lost 7 bases, and 12 bases lay in between. Germline V gene data show CDR1 as MNHEY and CDR2 as SMNVEV (reference sequence). The CDR3 runs to 14 residues. For the CDR3, the DNA is TGTGCCAGCAGTTTAGGGTCAGGGGAACAGCCCCAGCATTTT. Protein: CASSLGSGEQPQHF.

Ten or more counts support this clonotype. V is TRBV3-1 and J is TRBJ2-7, with D tentatively TRBD1 (5 bases). V lost 4 bases and J lost 0, with 16 bases in between. CDR1 is LGHDT, CDR2 YNNKEL, per germline (reference sequence). The CDR3 covers 16 residues. The CDR3 DNA is TGTGCCAGCAGCCGATCCTCAGGGTTCAGCTCCTACGAGCAGTACTTC. This sequence encodes CASSRSSGFSSYEQYF.

The gene calls are TRBV19 and TRBJ2-3, with 11 bases aligning to TRBD2. V trimming: 4 bases; J trimming: 0 bases; junction bases outside the gene matches: 3. CDR3 length equals 16 residues. Per germline, CDR1 LNHDA and CDR2 SQIVND (reference sequence). CDR3 sequence reads: CASSRLAGGSTDTQYF. The CDR3 region has the DNA TGTGCCAGTAGTAGGCTAGCGGGAGGCAGCACAGATACGCAGTATTTT.

With regard to this clonotype: At one boundary the junction diverges from the germline segment, which might be a read error. The chain links TRBV20-1 to TRBJ2-2, with D possibly called TRBD1 or TRBD2 (6 bases each). In germline, CDR1 is DFQATT, CDR2 SNEGSKA (reference sequence). The CDR3 spans 14 residues. In DNA, the CDR3 is TGCAGTCCTAGAGGGGGGCTGGACACCGGGGAGCTGTTTTTT. Amino acids: CSPRGGLDTGELFF.

The rearrangement links TRBV4-3 to TRBJ1-2; 9 bases line up with TRBD1. The germline CDR1 and CDR2 sequences are LGHNA and YSLEER. The V segment lost 1 base and the J segment 6 bases; nucleotides outside the gene matches: 6. The CDR3 extends over 15 amino acids. For the CDR3, the DNA is TGCGCCAGCAGCCAAGTAAACAGGGGGCTCGATGGCTACACCTTC. Its translation is CASSQVNRGLDGYTF.

This clonotype was picked up many times. V usage is TRBV20-1 and J usage is TRBJ2-7; TRBD2 is a possible D gene (6 bases). Trimming stripped 3 bases from V and 2 bases from J, with 14 bases between. The V gene's germline CDR1 is DFQATT and CDR2 SNEGSKA (reference sequence). The CDR3 length is 14 residues. DNA of the CDR3: TGCAGTGCTAGTTGGGACTTAAAAACCTACGAGCAGTACTTC. It specifies CSASWDLKTYEQYF.

This clonotype has a count of ten or more. The gene calls are TRBV2 and TRBJ1-1; D gene ambiguous. Per germline, CDR1 SNHLY and CDR2 FYNNEI. The CDR3 contains 13 residues. V gave up 4 bases and J gave up 1 base, with 7 bases separating them. The CDR3 region is CASSGQPNTEAFF. The CDR3 DNA sequence: TGTGCCAGCAGTGGGCAACCGAACACTGAAGCTTTCTTT.

Many counts were recorded for this clonotype. This rearrangement joins TRBV3-1 to TRBJ1-3; 7 nucleotides agree with TRBD1. Looked up from germline, CDR1 is LGHDT and CDR2 is YNNKEL (reference sequence). The CDR3 is made up of 14 amino acids. With V trimmed by 6 bases and J by 2 bases, 4 bases remained unmatched. CDR3 coding DNA: TGTGCCAGCAGTCTCAGGGGGACTGGAAACACCATATATTTT. This encodes CASSLRGTGNTIYF.